The source of this T cell receptor beta chain is a study of early T cells in non-severe SARS-CoV-2 infection. Study-level results: CD4 and private specificities were missed by VDJdb matching, which favored anti-spike CD8 responses.

In its sample, this clonotype was seen many times. Its antigen remains unidentified. Separate cDNA molecules each had unique molecular identifiers attached to them. TCRdb passed the 5' RACE reads through MiXCR, listing each CDR3 protein once. Of about 100,000 distinct CDR3 sequences listed, 13% are singletons. Germline lookup yields CDR1 MDHEN and CDR2 SYDVKM. This CDR3 is built from 16 residues. V shed 3 bases, J shed 0 bases, and the junction held 5 bases outside the gene matches. The sequenced material came from whole blood. The clonotype originates from an adult who was a healthcare worker with PCR-confirmed SARS-CoV-2 infection or an uninfected control (not recorded which). This rearrangement joins TRBV28 to TRBJ1-1; 9 bases match TRBD1. CDR3 residues: CASSLGQGRLNTEAFF. The CDR3 nucleotides read TGTGCCAGCAGTTTGGGACAGGGTCGGCTGAACACTGAAGCTTTCTTT.